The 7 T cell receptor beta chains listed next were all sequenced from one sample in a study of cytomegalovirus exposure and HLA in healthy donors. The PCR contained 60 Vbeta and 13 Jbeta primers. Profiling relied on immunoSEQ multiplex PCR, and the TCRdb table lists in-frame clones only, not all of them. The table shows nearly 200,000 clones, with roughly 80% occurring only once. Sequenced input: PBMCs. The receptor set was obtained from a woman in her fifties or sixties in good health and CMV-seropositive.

CDR3 nucleotide sequence: TGTGCCAGCAGCGTAGCTAGCGGAAGGGGGGGCGGCTATGGCTACACCTTC. This translates into CASSVASGRGGGYGYTF. The genes are TRBV9 and TRBJ1-2, with D maybe TRBD1 (6 bases). Germline assignment: CDR1 SGDLS and CDR2 YYNGEE. The CDR3 extends over 17 amino acids. The V gene lost 0 bases and the J gene lost 4 bases, with 19 bases spanning the gap.

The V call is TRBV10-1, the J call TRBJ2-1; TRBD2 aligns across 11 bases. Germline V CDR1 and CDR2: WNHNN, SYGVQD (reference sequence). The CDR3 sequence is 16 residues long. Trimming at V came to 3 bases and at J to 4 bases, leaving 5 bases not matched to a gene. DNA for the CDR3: TGCGCCAGCAGTGAAACAGGACTAGCGGGTTACAATGAGCAGTTCTTC. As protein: CASSETGLAGYNEQFF.

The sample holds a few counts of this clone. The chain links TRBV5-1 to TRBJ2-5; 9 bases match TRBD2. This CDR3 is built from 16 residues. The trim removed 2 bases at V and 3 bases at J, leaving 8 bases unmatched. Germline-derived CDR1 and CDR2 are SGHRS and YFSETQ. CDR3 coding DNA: TGCGCCAGCAGCTTAGGGGGTAGCGGGGGAAAAGAGACCCAGTACTTC. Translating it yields CASSLGGSGGKETQYF.

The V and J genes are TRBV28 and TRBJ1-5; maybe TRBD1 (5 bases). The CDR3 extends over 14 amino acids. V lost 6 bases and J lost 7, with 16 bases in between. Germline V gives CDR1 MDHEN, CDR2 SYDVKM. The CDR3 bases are TGTGCCAGCAGCCCGGGGGGGTCAGAGCAGCCCCAGCATTTT. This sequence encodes CASSPGGSEQPQHF. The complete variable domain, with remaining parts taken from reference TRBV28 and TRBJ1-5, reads DVKVTQSSRYLVKRTGEKVFLECVQDMDHENMFWYRQDPGLGLRLIYFSYDVKMKEKGDIPEGYSVSREKKERFSLILESASTNQTSMYLCASSPGGSEQPQHFGDGTRLSIL.

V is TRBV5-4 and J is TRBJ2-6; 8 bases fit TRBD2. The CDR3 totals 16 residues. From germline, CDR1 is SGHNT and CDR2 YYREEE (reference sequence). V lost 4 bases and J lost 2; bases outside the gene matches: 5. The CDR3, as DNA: TGTGCCAGCAGCCCCGCGGGGGGCGCTGGGGCCAACGTCCTGACTTTC. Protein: CASSPAGGAGANVLTF. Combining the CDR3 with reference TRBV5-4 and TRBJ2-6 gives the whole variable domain ETGVTQSPTHLIKTRGQQVTLRCSSQSGHNTVSWYQQALGQGPQFIFQYYREEENGRGNFPPRFSGLQFPNYSSELNVNALELDDSALYLCASSPAGGAGANVLTFGAGSRLTVL.

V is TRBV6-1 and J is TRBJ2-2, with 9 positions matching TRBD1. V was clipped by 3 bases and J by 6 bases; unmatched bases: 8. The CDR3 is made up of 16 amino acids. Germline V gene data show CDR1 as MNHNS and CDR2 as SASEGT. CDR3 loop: CASSDPGTGRSGELFF. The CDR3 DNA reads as TGTGCCAGCAGTGACCCCGGGACAGGGCGGTCCGGGGAGCTGTTTTTT.

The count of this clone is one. The CDR3 sequence is CASSLSPGQAAGYGYTF. The CDR3 coding sequence is TGTGCCAGCAGTTTAAGCCCGGGACAGGCGGCGGGCTATGGCTACACCTTC. V gene TRBV27 combines with J gene TRBJ1-2, with TRBD1 matching 8 bases. J was trimmed by 4 bases and V by 2 bases; bases with no gene match: 12. CDR1 is MNHEY, CDR2 SMNVEV, per germline (reference sequence). CDR3 size: 17 residues.